This TCR beta chain was observed in a study of T cell responses to AZD1222 COVID-19 vaccine. Study at large: Analysis merged second doses at about 4 or about 12 weeks. Study-wide results and caveats: White British donors predominated, females outnumbered males, and clonal diversity was possibly underestimated. Dominant CD4 TCR responses targeted spike regions 160-218 and 743-854. Nearly half of unique spike-specific TCRs reportedly avoided B.1.351 and B.1.1.7 mutated regions.

Points on this clone: Its antigen is unidentified.

The ends were cut back, 1 base at V and 5 bases at J, with 13 bases in the middle. Looked up from germline, CDR1 is GTSNPN and CDR2 is SVGIG (reference sequence). This CDR3 contains 14 residues. TCRdb's copy holds only in-frame clones and misses some; the assay was immunoSEQ multiplex PCR. The sample holds about 87,000 clones, 85% to 90% seen once. The chain is built from TRBV30 and TRBJ2-3, with a tentative D call TRBD1 (5 bases). This clonotype was sampled from an adult in good health. This sample comprised peripheral blood, obtained on day 0 of AZD1222 vaccination. In DNA form, the CDR3 reads TGTGCCTGGAGTGCCCAGGGTTTTGGAGATACGCAGTATTTT. Translation gives CAWSAQGFGDTQYF.